This section outlines one T cell receptor (beta chain) sequence together with its context. Its matching antigen is unknown. This sample was included in a study of cytomegalovirus exposure and HLA in healthy donors. Amplification used 60 Vbeta primers and 13 Jbeta primers. Using immunoSEQ multiplex PCR, the repertoire was profiled, and TCRdb retains in-frame clones only, with some absent. The sample holds over 100,000 clones, 60% to 80% seen once. This CDR3 spans 15 amino acids. The germline V gene encodes CDR1 SGHRS and CDR2 YFSETQ. J gave up 9 bases and V 4 bases, and 8 bases lay outside the gene matches. Whole-study results and caveats: TCR beta chains associated with HLA were, in a later analysis, more clonally expanded than equally common others. Sequencing artifact likely explains a cluster of highly shared sequence variants. Associated with cytomegalovirus, according to the listing, were 164 TCR beta chains. In a later analysis, the majority of CMV-associated beta chains seemingly showed HLA restriction.

Sequencing input: PBMCs. The receptor was isolated from a male donor in good health and CMV-seronegative. The gene calls are TRBV5-1 and TRBJ2-1; 12 nucleotides align to TRBD2. CDR3 DNA sequence: TGCGCCAGCAGCCCAGGACTAGCGGGGTGGGGTGAGCAGTTCTTC. Protein product: CASSPGLAGWGEQFF.